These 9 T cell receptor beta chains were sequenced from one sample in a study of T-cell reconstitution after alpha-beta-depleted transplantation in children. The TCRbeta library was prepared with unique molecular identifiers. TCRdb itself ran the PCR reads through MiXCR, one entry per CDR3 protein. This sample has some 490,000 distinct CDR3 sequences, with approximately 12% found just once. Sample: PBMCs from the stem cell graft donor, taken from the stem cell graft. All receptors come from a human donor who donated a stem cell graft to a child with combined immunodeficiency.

CDR3 coding DNA: TGCGCCAGCAGCCAAGAGCAGGCCCCATCCTACGAGCAGTACTTC. It is translated as CASSQEQAPSYEQYF. The V call is TRBV4-3, the J call TRBJ2-7; D gene uncertain. There are 15 residues in the CDR3. V was pared by 0 bases and J by 1 base, with 10 bases between. Germline V gene lookup returns CDR1 LGHNA and CDR2 YSLEER.

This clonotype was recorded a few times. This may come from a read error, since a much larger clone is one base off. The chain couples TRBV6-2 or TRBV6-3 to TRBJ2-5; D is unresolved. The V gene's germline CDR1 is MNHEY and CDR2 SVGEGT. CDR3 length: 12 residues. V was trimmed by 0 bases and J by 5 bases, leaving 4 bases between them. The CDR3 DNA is TGTGCCAGCAGTTACTCTTGGGAGACCCAGTACTTC. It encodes CASSYSWETQYF.

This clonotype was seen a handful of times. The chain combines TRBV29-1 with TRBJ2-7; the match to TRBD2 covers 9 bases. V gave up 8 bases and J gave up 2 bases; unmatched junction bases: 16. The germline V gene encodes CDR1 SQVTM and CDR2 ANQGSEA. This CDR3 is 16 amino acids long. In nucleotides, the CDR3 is TGCAGCATACTGGGGGTAGCGGGAGTGAATACCTACGAGCAGTACTTC. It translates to CSILGVAGVNTYEQYF.

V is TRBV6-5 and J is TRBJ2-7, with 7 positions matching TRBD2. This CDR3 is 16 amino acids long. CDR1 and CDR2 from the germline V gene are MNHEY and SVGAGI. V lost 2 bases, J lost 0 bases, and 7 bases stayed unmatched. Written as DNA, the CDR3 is TGTGCCAGCAGTTACGCCCCTAGCGGTGACTCCTACGAGCAGTACTTC. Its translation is CASSYAPSGDSYEQYF.

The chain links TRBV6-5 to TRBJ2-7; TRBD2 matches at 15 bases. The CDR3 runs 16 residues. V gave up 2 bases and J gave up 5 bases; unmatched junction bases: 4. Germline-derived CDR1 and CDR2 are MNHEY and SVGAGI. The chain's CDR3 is CASSYGLAGGGHEQYF. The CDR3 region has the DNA TGTGCCAGCAGTTACGGACTAGCGGGAGGGGGCCACGAGCAGTACTTC.

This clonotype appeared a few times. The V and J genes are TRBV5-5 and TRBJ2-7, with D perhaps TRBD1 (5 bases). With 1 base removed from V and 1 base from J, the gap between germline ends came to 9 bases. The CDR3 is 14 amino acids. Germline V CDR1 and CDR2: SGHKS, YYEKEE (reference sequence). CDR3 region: CASSLTGPSYEQYF. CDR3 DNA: TGTGCCAGCAGCTTGACAGGACCATCCTACGAGCAGTACTTC. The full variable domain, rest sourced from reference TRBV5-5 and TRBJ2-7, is DAGVTQSPTHLIKTRGQQVTLRCSPISGHKSVSWYQQVLGQGPQFIFQYYEKEERGRGNFPDRFSARQFPNYSSELNVNALLLGDSALYLCASSLTGPSYEQYFGPGTRLTVT.

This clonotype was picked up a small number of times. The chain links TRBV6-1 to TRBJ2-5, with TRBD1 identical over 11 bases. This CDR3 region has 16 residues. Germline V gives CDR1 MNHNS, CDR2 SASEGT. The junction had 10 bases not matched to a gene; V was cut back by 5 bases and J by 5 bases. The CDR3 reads CASSTPSGTGGETQYF. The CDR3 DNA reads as TGTGCCAGCAGTACCCCTTCCGGGACAGGGGGGGAGACCCAGTACTTC.

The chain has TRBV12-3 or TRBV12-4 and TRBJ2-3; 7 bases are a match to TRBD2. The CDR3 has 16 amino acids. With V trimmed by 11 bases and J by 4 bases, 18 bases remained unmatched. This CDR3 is CAFCPLGEGISDTQYF. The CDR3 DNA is TGTGCCTTCTGTCCCCTCGGGGAGGGTATATCAGATACGCAGTATTTT.

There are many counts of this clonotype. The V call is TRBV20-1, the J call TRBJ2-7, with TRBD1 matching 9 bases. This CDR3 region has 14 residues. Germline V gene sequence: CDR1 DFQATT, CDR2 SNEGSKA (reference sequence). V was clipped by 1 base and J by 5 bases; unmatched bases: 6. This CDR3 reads CSARGRTGDHEQYF. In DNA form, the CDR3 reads TGCAGTGCTAGAGGTCGGACAGGGGATCACGAGCAGTACTTC.